This T cell receptor beta chain comes out of a study of Graves' ophthalmopathy and Graves' hyperthyroidism. Whole-study findings and limits: The authors also found most expanded thyroid clonotypes above 0.001 frequency in blood. The model reached 70.59% sensitivity and around 72% specificity for predicting ophthalmopathy progression.

Enrolled hyperthyroidism patients had a new diagnosis, a duration under 2 months, and an age of 18 to 65. Researchers took RNA transcripts and amplified TCR beta CDR3 regions from them. Second-round multiplex PCR came after a first-round RT-PCR that employed HTBI primers. TCRdb fed the multiplex PCR reads into MiXCR, producing one record per CDR3 protein. The table shows around 590,000 distinct CDR3 sequences, with 35% to 45% occurring only once. The CDR3 runs to 16 residues. Per the germline V gene, CDR1 is SEHNR and CDR2 is FQNEAQ (reference sequence). With 4 bases clipped from V and 4 bases from J, the junction kept 7 bases outside the gene matches. Remarks on this clonotype: The antigen remains undetermined.

The J gene is TRBJ2-1, the V gene TRBV7-9, with TRBD1 matching over 10 bases. This TCR derives from an adult man with Graves' hyperthyroidism. Sequenced sample: peripheral blood or thyroid tissue (not recorded which). The CDR3 DNA reads as TGTGCCAGCAGCTCCGGGACAGGGGATTTTTACAATGAGCAGTTCTTC. Translated: CASSSGTGDFYNEQFF.